This T cell receptor (beta chain) is from a study of tumor-infiltrating lymphocytes in primary liver carcinoma. Study background: Participating patients were men and women between 30 and 69 years old.

Making TCR beta cDNA involved approximately 510 ng total RNA and a constant-region primer. Libraries of TCR beta came from three nested multiplex PCR rounds with slightly modified ARM-PCR. With TRBV1-TRBV30 forward primers and a C-beta reverse primer, the first two PCR rounds were run for about 10 cycles each. MiXCR, run by TCRdb on the multiplex PCR reads, gives a single entry per CDR3 protein. The sample carries more than 150,000 distinct CDR3 sequences, about 60% recorded once. Alongside blood RNA obtained from unsorted whole blood, germline DNA was also extracted. The CDR3 covers 17 residues. Germline CDR1 SGHAT, CDR2 FQNNGV. Notes on this clonotype: This may be a read error, as it is one base from a much larger clone.

The rearrangement links TRBV11-2 to TRBJ2-5, with 9 bases that match TRBD1. Source material: peripheral blood. The TCR sequence derives from a middle-aged man with primary liver carcinoma and hepatitis B virus infection. CDR3 nucleotide sequence: TGTGCCAGCAACTTAAAGACGGGACAGGGAGGATGGGAGACCCAGTGCTTC. Translating it yields CASNLKTGQGGWETQCF. Combining the CDR3 with reference TRBV11-2 and TRBJ2-5 gives the whole variable domain EAGVAQSPRYKIIEKRQSVAFWCNPISGHATLYWYQQILGQGPKLLIQFQNNGVVDDSQLPKDRFSAERLKGVDSTLKIQPAKLEDSAVYLCASNLKTGQGGWETQCFGPGTRLLVL.